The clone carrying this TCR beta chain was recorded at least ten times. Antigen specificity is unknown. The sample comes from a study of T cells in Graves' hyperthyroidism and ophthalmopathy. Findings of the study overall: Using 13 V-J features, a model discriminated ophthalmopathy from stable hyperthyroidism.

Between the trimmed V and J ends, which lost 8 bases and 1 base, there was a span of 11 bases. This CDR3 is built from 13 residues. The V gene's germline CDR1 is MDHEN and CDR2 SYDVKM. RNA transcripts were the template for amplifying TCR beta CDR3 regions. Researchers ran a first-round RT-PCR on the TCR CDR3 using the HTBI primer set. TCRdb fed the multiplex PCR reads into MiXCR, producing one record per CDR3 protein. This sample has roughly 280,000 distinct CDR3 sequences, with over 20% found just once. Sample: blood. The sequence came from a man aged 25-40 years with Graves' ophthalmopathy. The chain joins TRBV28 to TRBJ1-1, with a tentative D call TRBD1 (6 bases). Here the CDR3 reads CASVPTGNTEAFF. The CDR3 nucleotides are TGTGCCAGCGTACCGACAGGGAACACTGAAGCTTTCTTT.